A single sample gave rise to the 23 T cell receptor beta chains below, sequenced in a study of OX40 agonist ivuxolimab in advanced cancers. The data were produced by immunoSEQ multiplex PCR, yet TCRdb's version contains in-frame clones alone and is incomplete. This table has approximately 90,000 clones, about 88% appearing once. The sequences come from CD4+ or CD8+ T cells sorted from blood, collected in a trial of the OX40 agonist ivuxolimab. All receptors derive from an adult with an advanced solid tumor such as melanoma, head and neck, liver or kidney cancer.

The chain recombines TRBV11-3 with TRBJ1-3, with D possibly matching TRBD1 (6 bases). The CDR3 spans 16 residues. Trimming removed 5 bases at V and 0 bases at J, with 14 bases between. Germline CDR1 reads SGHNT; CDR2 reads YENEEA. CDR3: CASSLGGPFSGNTIYF. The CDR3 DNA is TGTGCCAGCAGCCTCGGGGGCCCGTTCTCTGGAAACACCATATATTTT.

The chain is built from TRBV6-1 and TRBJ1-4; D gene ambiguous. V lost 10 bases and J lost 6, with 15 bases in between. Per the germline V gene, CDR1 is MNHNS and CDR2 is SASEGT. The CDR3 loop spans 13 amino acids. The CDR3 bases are TGTGCCACGACGGCGGGTAGCTATGAAAAACTGTTTTTT. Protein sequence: CATTAGSYEKLFF.

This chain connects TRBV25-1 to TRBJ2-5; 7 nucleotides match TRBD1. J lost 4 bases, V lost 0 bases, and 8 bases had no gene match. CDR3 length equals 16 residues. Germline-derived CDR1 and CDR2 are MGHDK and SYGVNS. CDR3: CASSEYKTGLAETQYF. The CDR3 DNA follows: TGTGCCAGCAGTGAATATAAGACAGGGCTCGCAGAGACCCAGTACTTC.

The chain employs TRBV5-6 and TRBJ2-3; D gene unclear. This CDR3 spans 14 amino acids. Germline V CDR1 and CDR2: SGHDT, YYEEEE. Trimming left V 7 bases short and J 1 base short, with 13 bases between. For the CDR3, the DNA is TGTGCCAGCGGGAATCCGGCCGGCACAGATACGCAGTATTTT. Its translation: CASGNPAGTDTQYF.

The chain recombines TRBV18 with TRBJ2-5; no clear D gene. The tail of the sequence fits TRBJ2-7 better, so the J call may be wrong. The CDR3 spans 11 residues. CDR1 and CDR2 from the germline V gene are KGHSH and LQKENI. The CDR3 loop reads CASSRSYEQYF. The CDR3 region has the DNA TGTGCCAGCTCACGTTCCTACGAGCAGTACTTC.

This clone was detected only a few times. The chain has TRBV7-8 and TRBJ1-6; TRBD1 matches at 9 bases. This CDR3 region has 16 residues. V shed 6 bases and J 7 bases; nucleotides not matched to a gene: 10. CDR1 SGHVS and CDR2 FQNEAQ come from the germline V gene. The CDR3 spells CASRSLPGTGNSPLHF. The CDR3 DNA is TGTGCCAGCAGGAGTTTACCCGGGACAGGGAATTCACCCCTCCACTTT.

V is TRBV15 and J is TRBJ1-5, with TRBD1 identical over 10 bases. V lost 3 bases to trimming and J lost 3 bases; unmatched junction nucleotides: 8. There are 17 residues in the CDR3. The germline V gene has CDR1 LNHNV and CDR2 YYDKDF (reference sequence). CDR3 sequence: CATSRGKGQGDNQPQHF. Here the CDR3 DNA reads TGTGCCACCAGCAGGGGGAAAGGACAGGGGGACAATCAGCCCCAGCATTTT.

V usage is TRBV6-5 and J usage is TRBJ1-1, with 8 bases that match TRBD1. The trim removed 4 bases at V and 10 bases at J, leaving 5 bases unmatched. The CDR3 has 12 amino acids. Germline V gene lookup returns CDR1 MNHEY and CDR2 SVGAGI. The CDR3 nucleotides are TGTGCCAGCAGTTCGGGGACAGGCGTAGCTTTCTTT. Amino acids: CASSSGTGVAFF.

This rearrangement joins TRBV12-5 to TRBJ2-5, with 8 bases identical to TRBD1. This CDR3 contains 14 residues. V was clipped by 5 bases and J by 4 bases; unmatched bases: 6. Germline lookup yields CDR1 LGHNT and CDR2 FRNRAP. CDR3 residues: CASGLAGGRETQYF. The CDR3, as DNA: TGTGCTAGTGGTCTTGCAGGGGGCCGAGAGACCCAGTACTTC.

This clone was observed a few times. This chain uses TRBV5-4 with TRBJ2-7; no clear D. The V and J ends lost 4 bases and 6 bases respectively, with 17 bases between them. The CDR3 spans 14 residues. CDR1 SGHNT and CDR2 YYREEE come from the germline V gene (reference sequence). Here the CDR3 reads CASSIWSSTGEQYF. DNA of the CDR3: TGTGCCAGCAGCATCTGGTCCTCAACGGGCGAGCAGTACTTC.

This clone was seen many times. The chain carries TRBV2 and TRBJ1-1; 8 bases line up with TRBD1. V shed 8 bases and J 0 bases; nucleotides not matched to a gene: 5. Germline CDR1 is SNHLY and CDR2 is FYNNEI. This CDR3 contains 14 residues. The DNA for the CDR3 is TGTGCCAGCTACAGGGGGAATTTGAACACTGAAGCTTTCTTT. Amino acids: CASYRGNLNTEAFF.

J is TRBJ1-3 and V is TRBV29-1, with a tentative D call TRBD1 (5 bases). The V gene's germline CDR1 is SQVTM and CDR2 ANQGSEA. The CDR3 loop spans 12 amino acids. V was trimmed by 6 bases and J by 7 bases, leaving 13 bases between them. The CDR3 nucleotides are TGCAGCGTGAAGGGGACCGGGAACACCATATATTTT. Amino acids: CSVKGTGNTIYF.

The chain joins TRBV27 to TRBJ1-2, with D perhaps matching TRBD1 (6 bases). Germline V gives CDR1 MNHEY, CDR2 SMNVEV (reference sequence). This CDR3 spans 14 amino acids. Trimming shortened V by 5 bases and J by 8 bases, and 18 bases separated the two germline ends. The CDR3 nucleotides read TGTGCCAGCAGTGCGGTTCGGACAGAGGGAGGCTACACCTTC. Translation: CASSAVRTEGGYTF.

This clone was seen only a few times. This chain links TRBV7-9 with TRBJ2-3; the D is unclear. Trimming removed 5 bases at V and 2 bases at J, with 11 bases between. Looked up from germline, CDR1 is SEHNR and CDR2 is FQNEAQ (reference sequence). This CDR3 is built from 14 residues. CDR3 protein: CASSRPPDTDTQYF. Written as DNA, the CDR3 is TGTGCCAGCAGCCGTCCGCCAGACACAGATACGCAGTATTTT.

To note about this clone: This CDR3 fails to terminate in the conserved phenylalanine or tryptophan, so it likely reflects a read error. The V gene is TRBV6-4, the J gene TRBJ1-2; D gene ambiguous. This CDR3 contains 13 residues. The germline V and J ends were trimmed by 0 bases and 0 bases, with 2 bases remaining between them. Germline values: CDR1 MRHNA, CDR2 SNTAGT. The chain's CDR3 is CASSDSPNYGYTL. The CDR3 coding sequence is TGTGCCAGCAGTGACTCCCCTAACTATGGCTACACCCTC.

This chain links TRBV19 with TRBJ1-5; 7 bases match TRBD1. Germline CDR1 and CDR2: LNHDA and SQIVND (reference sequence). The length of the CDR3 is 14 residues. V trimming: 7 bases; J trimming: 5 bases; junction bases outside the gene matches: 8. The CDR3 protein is CASNRQGRDQPQHF. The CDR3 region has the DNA TGTGCCAGTAACCGACAGGGTAGGGATCAGCCCCAGCATTTT.

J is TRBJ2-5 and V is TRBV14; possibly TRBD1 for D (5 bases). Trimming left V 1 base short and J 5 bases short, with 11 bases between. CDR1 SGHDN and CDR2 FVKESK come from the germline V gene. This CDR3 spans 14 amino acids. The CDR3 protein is CASSQGQFRETQYF. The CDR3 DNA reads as TGTGCCAGCAGCCAAGGACAGTTCCGGGAGACCCAGTACTTC.

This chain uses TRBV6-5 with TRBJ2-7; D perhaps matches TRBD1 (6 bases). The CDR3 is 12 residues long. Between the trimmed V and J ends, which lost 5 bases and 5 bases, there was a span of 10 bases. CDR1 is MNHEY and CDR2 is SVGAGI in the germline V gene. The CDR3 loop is CASSDRSDEQYF. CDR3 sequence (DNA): TGTGCCAGCAGTGACAGGTCGGACGAGCAGTACTTC.

The CDR3 coding sequence is TGTGCCAGCAGCGGAGGGGGTTCACCCCTCCACTTT. Translating it yields CASSGGGSPLHF. This chain uses TRBV7-9 with TRBJ1-6, with D possibly TRBD1 on 6 matching bases. The V end was cut by 5 bases, the J end by 9 bases, with 8 bases between. CDR3 length equals 12 residues. CDR1 is SEHNR, CDR2 FQNEAQ, per germline (reference sequence). Combining the CDR3 with reference TRBV7-9 and TRBJ1-6 gives the whole variable domain DTGVSQNPRHKITKRGQNVTFRCDPISEHNRLYWYRQTLGQGPEFLTYFQNEAQLEKSRLLSDRFSAERPKGSFSTLEIQRTEQGDSAMYLCASSGGGSPLHFGNGTRLTVT.

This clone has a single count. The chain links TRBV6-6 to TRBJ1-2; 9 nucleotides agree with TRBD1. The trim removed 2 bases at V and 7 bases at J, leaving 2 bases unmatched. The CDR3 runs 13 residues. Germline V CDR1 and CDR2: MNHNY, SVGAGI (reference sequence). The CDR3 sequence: CASSYDRGVGYTF. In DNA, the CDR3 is TGTGCCAGCAGTTACGACAGGGGGGTTGGCTACACCTTC.

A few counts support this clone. The CDR3 reads CASRRQGSYEQYF. CDR3 nucleotide sequence: TGCGCCAGCAGAAGACAGGGTTCGTACGAGCAGTACTTC. V usage is TRBV10-1 and J usage is TRBJ2-7; 7 bases fit TRBD1. Losses at the gene ends were 6 bases for V and 4 bases for J; bases not matched to a gene: 6. CDR1 and CDR2 (germline): WNHNN, SYGVQD (reference sequence). There are 13 residues in the CDR3.

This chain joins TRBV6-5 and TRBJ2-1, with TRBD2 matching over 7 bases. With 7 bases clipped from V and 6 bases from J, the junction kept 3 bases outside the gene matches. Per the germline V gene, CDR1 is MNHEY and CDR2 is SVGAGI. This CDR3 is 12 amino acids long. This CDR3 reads CASTWGGNEQFF. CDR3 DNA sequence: TGTGCCAGCACCTGGGGGGGCAATGAGCAGTTCTTC.

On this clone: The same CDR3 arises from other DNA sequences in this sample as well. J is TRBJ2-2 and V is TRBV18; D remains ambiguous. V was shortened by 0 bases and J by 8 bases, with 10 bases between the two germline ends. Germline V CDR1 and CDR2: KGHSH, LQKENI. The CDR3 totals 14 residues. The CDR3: CASSPPARAGELFF. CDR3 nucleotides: TGTGCCAGCTCACCACCTGCCCGGGCAGGGGAGCTGTTTTTT.